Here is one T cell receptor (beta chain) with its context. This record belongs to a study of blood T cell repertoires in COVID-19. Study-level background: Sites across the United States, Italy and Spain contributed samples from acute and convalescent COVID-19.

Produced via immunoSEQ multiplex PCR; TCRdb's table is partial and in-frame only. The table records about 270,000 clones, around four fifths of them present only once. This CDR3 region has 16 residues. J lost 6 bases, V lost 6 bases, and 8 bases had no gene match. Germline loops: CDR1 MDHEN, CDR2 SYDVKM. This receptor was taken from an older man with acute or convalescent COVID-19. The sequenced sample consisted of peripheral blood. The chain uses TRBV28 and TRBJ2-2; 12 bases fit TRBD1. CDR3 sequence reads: CASRPPGQGASGELFF. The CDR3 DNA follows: TGTGCCAGCAGGCCTCCGGGACAGGGGGCCTCCGGGGAGCTGTTTTTT.